The entry below describes one T cell receptor beta chain. Its antigen remains undetermined. The record has no base qualities; no much larger clone is one base away. These data are taken from a study of blood T cell repertoires in COVID-19 (dated by TCRdb to between 2020 and 2021). General notes on the study: Samples covering the acute and convalescent phases of COVID-19 were provided by collaborators in the United States, Italy and Spain. Where HLA class I and class II types were available, the types were taken from metadata supplied by the sample provider, not from assay-based typing. The samples were drawn from the first 160 participants of the ongoing ImmuneRACE study and from 1,200 or so subjects provided by 6 global collaborators. A freely available public database, intended as a resource for researchers studying the immune response to SARS-CoV-2, is where the repertoires were released. The material from the prospective study consisted of cDNA or gDNA derived from T cells, B-cell-depleted T cells, or PBMCs. Subjects who had been exposed to COVID-19, were actively infected with it, or had recovered from it provided the deeply sampled blood TCRbeta repertoires that made up the dataset. The sample metadata nearly always contained a de-identified subject ID, COVID-19 status, age in years and sex.

The investigation overall reported the following: The amount of clinical and demographic metadata varied by source and participant and was provided uncurated.

From the cysteine up to the phenylalanine, the CDR3 has a length of 13 residues. The kept DNA is CDR3 alone, 39 bases in frame from the first base. V drops 3 bases and J drops 1 base, leaving 7 bases in between. From a lookup of the germline V gene (reference sequence), CDR1 and CDR2 are SGHKS and YYEKEE. The collaborating institutions used their own protocols to collect whole blood in K2EDTA tubes. For TCRbeta analysis, collaborators shipped samples as frozen whole blood, isolated PBMCs, or DNA extracted from either of those sample types. TCRbeta CDR3 regions were amplified from genomic DNA using the immunoSEQ Assay, a bias-controlled multiplex PCR. The original methods were these. Nucleated cell counts per sample were estimated from amplification of reference gene primers within the assay. Sequence reads were collapsed and filtered to measure the absolute abundance of every unique TCRbeta CDR3 rearrangement. For each sample, productive Simpson clonality was calculated by taking the square root of Simpson's diversity index across productive rearrangements. The source is immuneACCESS, and TCRdb retained only in-frame sequences with V and J called. Part of the clones is not carried over; for the studies checked, unresolved V genes explain less than half of this, and the remainder is unexplained. That table supplies the V and J calls and clone size; D and trimming were determined from the DNA. In all, the sample holds more than 85,000 clones, and approximately 90% of those were seen once. Roughly 0.97% of the sample goes to the ten largest clones.

The chain uses TRBV5-5 and TRBJ1-1; the D gene assignment is ambiguous. What was sequenced was peripheral blood. This clonotype was obtained from a man aged 55 to 70 with acute or convalescent COVID-19. The nucleotide sequence is TGTGCCAGCAGCTCAGGCCCGAACACTGAAGCTTTCTTT. Its coded protein is CASSSGPNTEAFF. Reference TRBV5-5 and TRBJ1-1 proteins supply the regions before and after the CDR3; the full variable domain is: DAGVTQSPTHLIKTRGQQVTLRCSPISGHKSVSWYQQVLGQGPQFIFQYYEKEERGRGNFPDRFSARQFPNYSSELNVNALLLGDSALYLCASSSGPNTEAFFGQGTRLTVV.